The T cell receptor beta chain described here comes from a study of shared T cell receptors in the human thymus (dated by TCRdb to 2020 to 2022). In the study overall: The study examined how self-reactive, shared T-cell receptor alpha chains are generated in the human thymus.

From the cysteine up to the phenylalanine, the CDR3 has a length of 13 residues. This entry keeps only the CDR3 DNA: 39 bases, framed from base 1. The V and J ends are trimmed by 7 bases and 5 bases, leaving 12 bases between them. Via the germline V gene, CDR1 is MGHDK and CDR2 SYGVNS. About this clone: What antigen it recognizes has not been identified. The input lacks base qualities; no much larger clone sits a single base away.

Libraries were built with the immunoSEQ multiplex PCR assay. TCRdb's version of the immuneACCESS table is confined to in-frame rearrangements and falls short of the full clone set. An unresolved V gene accounts for under half of the shortfall where checked; the remainder is of unknown origin. The sample records about 660,000 clones, around 87% of which are singletons. The ten biggest clones cover about 0.0094% of the sample. The sample also formed part of further work on human thymus T cells. As the second publication notes: Donors were immunologically healthy infants undergoing open corrective cardiac surgery for congenital heart defects in Finland. Thymus tissue was obtained as surgical resects removed during corrective cardiac surgery. V and J gene segment usage appeared biased in both thymic and peripheral blood repertoires. The related research reported highly overlapping thymic TCR repertoires among unrelated individuals. The study used roughly 8 infant thymus samples plus four related peripheral blood samples to characterize TCR alpha and beta repertoires. The infant donors were about 7 to 244 days old, and the cohort included five to seven males and a couple of females. Thymocytes were mechanically released from the tissue and were stored as pellets of about 9.5-33 million cells at -70 degrees C. A QIAsymphony instrument was used to extract genomic DNA from the frozen cell pellets. The immunoSEQ multiplex PCR assay was used to amplify the TCRB and TCRAD loci from a standardized quantity of quality-controlled genomic DNA. Amplicons spanned the V(D)J region at a length sufficient to cover the CDR3 and identify V and J genes. Through the commercial immunoSEQ service, the amplicons were sequenced on an Illumina platform. Corrections for primer bias and sequencing errors followed previously described methods, while TCRAD and TCRB definitions were based on the IMGT database. Repertoires were analysed with immunoSEQ Analyzer 3.0 and VDJTools, covering basic statistics, V/J segment usage, diversity estimates, rarefaction and pairwise overlap. Diversity was estimated with Chao1, ChaoE, Efron-Thisted, Shannon and inverse Simpson indices, and also on datasets down-sampled to the smallest sample. Repertoire overlap was assessed by strict matching of CDR3 nucleotide sequence, V gene and J gene, and clustering was done by Jaccard-based multidimensional scaling. On average, thymus samples yielded 800,000 or so unique TCRB clonotypes, whereas blood samples yielded some 85,000.

What was sequenced was thymocytes. This clonotype was sampled from a boy in the first two years of life with a congenital heart defect. Donor details come from another sample of the same person, matched by shared clones. The rearranged chain carries TRBV25-1 and TRBJ1-3; the best D guess is TRBD1, with 6 bases matching. The CDR3 reads as follows: CASKSQGRNTIYF. Read as DNA, the sequence is TGTGCCAGCAAGAGTCAGGGGAGAAACACCATATATTTT.